The 13 T cell receptor beta chains below all came from one sample that was sequenced in a study of shared clonotypes between healthy human individuals. Repertoires were generated with immunoSEQ multiplex PCR, while TCRdb's copy carries only in-frame clones and drops some. The repertoire has hundreds of thousands of clones, roughly 77% of them found once; the top ten carry approximately 13%. Sequencing was carried out using PBMCs. The receptors derive from a woman between 40 and 50 years old in good health. Some clones in this sample may be carry-over from other donors' samples.

The chain is built from TRBV19 and TRBJ1-2, with D perhaps matching TRBD1 (5 bases). V was shortened by 9 bases and J by 0 bases, with 11 bases between the two germline ends. This CDR3 is built from 13 residues. CDR1 and CDR2 from the germline V gene are LNHDA and SQIVND (reference sequence). As DNA, the CDR3 is TGTGCCAGCCAAGGGACGGCTAACTATGGCTACACCTTC. Translating gives CASQGTANYGYTF.

This chain connects TRBV19 to TRBJ2-7; the match to TRBD1 covers 8 bases. Germline V gene lookup returns CDR1 LNHDA and CDR2 SQIVND (reference sequence). The CDR3 totals 14 residues. V lost 1 base to trimming and J lost 4 bases; unmatched junction nucleotides: 3. CDR3 nucleotide sequence: TGTGCCAGTAGTATAGGGACAGGGCGATACGAGCAGTACTTC. It specifies CASSIGTGRYEQYF.

As for this clone: The junction departs from germline at one end; a sequencing error may be responsible. The chain links TRBV6-5 to TRBJ2-2; TRBD2 might be the D (6 bases). This CDR3 region has 12 residues. In germline, CDR1 is MNHEY, CDR2 SVGAGI. The CDR3 sequence: CASSRYTGGLFF. The CDR3 DNA reads TGTGCCAGCAGCCGTTACACCGGGGGGCTGTTTTTT.

The gene calls are TRBV11-2 and TRBJ2-1, with 9 bases identical to TRBD1. V shed 4 bases, J shed 3 bases, and the junction held 4 bases outside the gene matches. Per germline, CDR1 SGHAT and CDR2 FQNNGV. This CDR3 spans 15 amino acids. The DNA for the CDR3 is TGTGCCAGCAGCTCCGAGGGACAGGGCTACAATGAGCAGTTCTTC. Translated, it gives CASSSEGQGYNEQFF.

The rearrangement links TRBV5-1 to TRBJ2-7, with D perhaps TRBD1 (5 bases). CDR1 and CDR2 (germline): SGHRS, YFSETQ. V was clipped by 6 bases and J by 3 bases, with 19 bases between them. The CDR3 covers 15 residues. The CDR3 loop is CASKPIVSGFYEQYF. The CDR3 region has the DNA TGCGCCAGCAAGCCTATAGTTTCAGGGTTCTACGAGCAGTACTTC.

The chain carries TRBV7-2 and TRBJ1-3; D might be TRBD1 (5 bases). V lost 2 bases and J 4 bases, leaving 12 bases between the germline ends. The germline CDR1 and CDR2 sequences are SGHTA and FQGNSA. This CDR3 has 15 amino acids. The CDR3 protein is CASSLFGQGGNTIYF. CDR3 sequence (DNA): TGTGCCAGCAGCTTATTCGGGCAGGGAGGAAACACCATATATTTT. The variable domain in full, with the rest retrieved from reference TRBV7-2 and TRBJ1-3, is GAGVSQSPSNKVTEKGKDVELRCDPISGHTALYWYRQSLGQGLEFLIYFQGNSAPDKSGLPSDRFSAERTGGSVSTLTIQRTQQEDSAVYLCASSLFGQGGNTIYFGEGSWLTVV.

The chain has TRBV5-1 and TRBJ2-7; D may correspond to TRBD1 or TRBD2 (5 bases each). The CDR3 is 15 amino acids. CDR1 SGHRS and CDR2 YFSETQ come from the germline V gene. Trimming took 4 bases from V and 1 from J, leaving 15 bases between them. The CDR3 DNA reads as TGCGCCAGCAGCCCTTTGGGGGTAGGATCCTACGAGCAGTACTTC. It encodes CASSPLGVGSYEQYF.

J is TRBJ1-2 and V is TRBV6-5, with 7 bases aligning to TRBD1. Per the germline V gene, CDR1 is MNHEY and CDR2 is SVGAGI. This CDR3 region has 15 residues. J lost 7 bases, V lost 3 bases, and 11 bases had no gene match. The CDR3 region is CASSYTPGQISGYTF. For the CDR3, the DNA is TGTGCCAGCAGTTATACTCCGGGACAGATCTCTGGCTACACCTTC.

The rearrangement uses TRBV25-1 and TRBJ2-5, with unresolved D. The CDR3 totals 12 residues. Germline CDR1 is MGHDK and CDR2 is SYGVNS. The V and J ends lost 8 bases and 5 bases respectively, with 12 bases between them. For the CDR3, the DNA is TGTGCCAGCCGTTCTCCGTGGGAGACCCAGTACTTC. This sequence encodes CASRSPWETQYF.

V gene TRBV27 combines with J gene TRBJ2-1; D tentatively reads TRBD1 or TRBD2 (5 bases each). From germline, CDR1 is MNHEY and CDR2 SMNVEV (reference sequence). V dropped 4 bases and J dropped 10 bases, with 20 bases sitting between them. The CDR3 extends over 15 amino acids. DNA for the CDR3: TGTGCCAGCAGTTCACCCGGGACCCCCGTCGGCGAGCAGTTCTTC. Its translation is CASSSPGTPVGEQFF.

The chain joins TRBV5-4 to TRBJ2-7; D may be TRBD1 or TRBD2 (5 bases each). This CDR3 comprises 15 residues. The germline CDR1 and CDR2 sequences are SGHNT and YYREEE (reference sequence). Trimming took off 0 bases at V and 3 bases at J, with 13 bases between the two ends. CDR3 in DNA: TGTGCCAGCAGCTTGGGGGGACGGAATCTCTACGAGCAGTACTTC. Protein: CASSLGGRNLYEQYF.

This chain connects TRBV7-2 to TRBJ1-1; 7 bases line up with TRBD1. Germline V gene sequence: CDR1 SGHTA, CDR2 FQGNSA. V shed 4 bases, J shed 3 bases, and the junction held 5 bases outside the gene matches. The length of the CDR3 is 14 residues. CDR3 sequence (DNA): TGTGCCAGCAGCTATCGGGACAGACACACTGAAGCTTTCTTT. It codes for CASSYRDRHTEAFF. The full variable domain, in which reference TRBV7-2 and TRBJ1-1 provide the parts outside the CDR3, is GAGVSQSPSNKVTEKGKDVELRCDPISGHTALYWYRQSLGQGLEFLIYFQGNSAPDKSGLPSDRFSAERTGGSVSTLTIQRTQQEDSAVYLCASSYRDRHTEAFFGQGTRLTVV.

V gene TRBV15 combines with J gene TRBJ1-5; the match to TRBD1 covers 8 bases. V gave up 3 bases and J gave up 3 bases; unmatched junction bases: 4. The CDR3 covers 15 residues. Germline values: CDR1 LNHNV, CDR2 YYDKDF (reference sequence). CDR3 nucleotides: TGTGCCACCAGCAGGACAGGGGAGGACAATCAGCCCCAGCATTTT. Translation: CATSRTGEDNQPQHF.